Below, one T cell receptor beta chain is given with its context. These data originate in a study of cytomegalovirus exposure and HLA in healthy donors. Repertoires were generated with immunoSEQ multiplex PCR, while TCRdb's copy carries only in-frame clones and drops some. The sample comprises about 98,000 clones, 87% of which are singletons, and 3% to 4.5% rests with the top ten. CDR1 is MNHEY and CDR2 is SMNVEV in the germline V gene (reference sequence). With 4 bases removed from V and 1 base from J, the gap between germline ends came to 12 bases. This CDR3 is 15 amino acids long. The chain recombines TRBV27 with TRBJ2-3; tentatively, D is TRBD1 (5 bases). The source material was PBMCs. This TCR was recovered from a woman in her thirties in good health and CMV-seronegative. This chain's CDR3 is CASSSYARGTDTQYF. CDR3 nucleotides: TGTGCCAGCAGTTCCTACGCCAGGGGCACAGATACGCAGTATTTT.